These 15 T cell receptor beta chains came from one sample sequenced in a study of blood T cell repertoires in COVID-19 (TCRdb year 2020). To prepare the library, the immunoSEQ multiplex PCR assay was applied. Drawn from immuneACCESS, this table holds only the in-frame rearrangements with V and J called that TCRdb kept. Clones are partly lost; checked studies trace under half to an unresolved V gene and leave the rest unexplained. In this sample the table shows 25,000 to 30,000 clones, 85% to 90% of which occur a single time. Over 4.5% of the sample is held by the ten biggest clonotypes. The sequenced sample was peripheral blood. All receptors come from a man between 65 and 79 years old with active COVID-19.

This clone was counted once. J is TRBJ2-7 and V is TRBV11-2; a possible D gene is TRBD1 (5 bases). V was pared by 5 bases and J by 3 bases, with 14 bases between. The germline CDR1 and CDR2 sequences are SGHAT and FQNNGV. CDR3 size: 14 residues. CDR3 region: CASSPRAGNYEQYF. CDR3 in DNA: TGTGCCAGCAGCCCTCGGGCAGGGAACTACGAGCAGTACTTC.

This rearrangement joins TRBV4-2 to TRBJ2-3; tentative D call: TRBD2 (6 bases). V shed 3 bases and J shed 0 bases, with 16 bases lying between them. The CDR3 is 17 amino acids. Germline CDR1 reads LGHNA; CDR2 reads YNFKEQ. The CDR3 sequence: CASSHAPRGGSTDTQYF. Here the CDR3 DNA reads TGTGCCAGCAGCCACGCCCCCCGGGGAGGCAGCACAGATACGCAGTATTTT.

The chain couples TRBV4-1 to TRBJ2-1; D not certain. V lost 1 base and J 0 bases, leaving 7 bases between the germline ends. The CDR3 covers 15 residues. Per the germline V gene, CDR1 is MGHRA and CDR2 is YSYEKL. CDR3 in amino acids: CASSQGLSSYNEQFF. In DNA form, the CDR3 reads TGCGCCAGCAGCCAAGGTTTGAGCTCCTACAATGAGCAGTTCTTC.

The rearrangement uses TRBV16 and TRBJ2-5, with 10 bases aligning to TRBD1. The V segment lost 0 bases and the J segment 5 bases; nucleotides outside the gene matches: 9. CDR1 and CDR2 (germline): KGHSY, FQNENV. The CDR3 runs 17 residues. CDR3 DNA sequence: TGTGCCAGCAGCCAATCCCGGGACAGGGGAGCCTCGGAGACCCAGTACTTC. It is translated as CASSQSRDRGASETQYF.

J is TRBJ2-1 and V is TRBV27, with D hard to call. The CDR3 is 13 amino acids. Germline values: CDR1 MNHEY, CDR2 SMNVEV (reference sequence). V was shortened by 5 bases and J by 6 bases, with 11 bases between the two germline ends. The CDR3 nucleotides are TGTGCCAGCAGTATTCTACCGGGCAATGAGCAGTTCTTC. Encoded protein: CASSILPGNEQFF.

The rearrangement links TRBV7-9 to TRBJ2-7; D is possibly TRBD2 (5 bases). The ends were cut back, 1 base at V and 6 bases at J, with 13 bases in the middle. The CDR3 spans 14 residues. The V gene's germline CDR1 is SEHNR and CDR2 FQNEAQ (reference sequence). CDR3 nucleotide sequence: TGTGCCAGCAGCTTAGTGGAGGCTGCGGGCGAGCAGTACTTC. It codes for CASSLVEAAGEQYF.

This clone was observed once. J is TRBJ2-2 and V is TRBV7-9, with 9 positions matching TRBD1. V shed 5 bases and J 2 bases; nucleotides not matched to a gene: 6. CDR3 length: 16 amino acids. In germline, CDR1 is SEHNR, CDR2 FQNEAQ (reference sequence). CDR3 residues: CASSGMTGGNTGELFF. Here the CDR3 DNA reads TGTGCCAGCAGCGGCATGACAGGGGGTAACACCGGGGAGCTGTTTTTT.

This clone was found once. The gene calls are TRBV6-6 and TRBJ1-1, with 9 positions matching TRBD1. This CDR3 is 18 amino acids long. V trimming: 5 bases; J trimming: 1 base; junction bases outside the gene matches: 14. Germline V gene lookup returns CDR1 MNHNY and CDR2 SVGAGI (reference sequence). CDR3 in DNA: TGTGCCAGCAGTCCACCGCCTGGACAGGGGCTGAGGAACACTGAAGCTTTCTTT. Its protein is CASSPPPGQGLRNTEAFF.

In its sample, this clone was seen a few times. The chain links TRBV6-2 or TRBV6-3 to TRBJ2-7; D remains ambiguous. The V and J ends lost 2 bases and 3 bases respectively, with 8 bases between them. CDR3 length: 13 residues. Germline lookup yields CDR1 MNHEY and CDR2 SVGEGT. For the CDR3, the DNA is TGTGCCAGCAGTTACCGGTCCCACTACGAGCAGTACTTC. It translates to CASSYRSHYEQYF.

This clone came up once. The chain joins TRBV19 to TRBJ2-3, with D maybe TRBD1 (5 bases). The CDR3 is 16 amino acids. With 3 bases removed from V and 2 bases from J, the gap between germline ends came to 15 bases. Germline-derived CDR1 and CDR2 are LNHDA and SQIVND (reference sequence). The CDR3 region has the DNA TGTGCCAGTAGTATTGAAGATTTTGGACACACAGATACGCAGTATTTT. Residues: CASSIEDFGHTDTQYF.

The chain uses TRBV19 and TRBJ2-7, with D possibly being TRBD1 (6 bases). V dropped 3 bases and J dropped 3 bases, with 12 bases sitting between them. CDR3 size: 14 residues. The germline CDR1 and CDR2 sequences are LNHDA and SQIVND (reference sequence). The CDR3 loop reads CASSITGQNYEQYF. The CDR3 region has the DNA TGTGCCAGTAGTATCACGGGACAAAACTACGAGCAGTACTTC.

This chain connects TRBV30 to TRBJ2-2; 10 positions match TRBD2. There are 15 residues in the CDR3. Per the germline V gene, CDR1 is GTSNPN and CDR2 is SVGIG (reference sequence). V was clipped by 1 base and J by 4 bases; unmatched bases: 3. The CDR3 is CAWSGLAGVTGELFF. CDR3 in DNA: TGTGCCTGGAGTGGTCTAGCGGGGGTCACCGGGGAGCTGTTTTTT. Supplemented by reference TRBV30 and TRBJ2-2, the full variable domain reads SQTIHQWPATLVQPVGSPLSLECTVEGTSNPNLYWYRQAAGRGLQLLFYSVGIGQISSEVPQNLSASRPQDRQFILSSKKLLLSDSGFYLCAWSGLAGVTGELFFGEGSRLTVL.

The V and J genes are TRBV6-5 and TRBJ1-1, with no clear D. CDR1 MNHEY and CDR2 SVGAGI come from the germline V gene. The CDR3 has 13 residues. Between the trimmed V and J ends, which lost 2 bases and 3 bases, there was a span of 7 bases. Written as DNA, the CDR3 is TGTGCCAGCAGTTACAGACGGGACACTGAAGCTTTCTTT. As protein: CASSYRRDTEAFF.

The CDR3 DNA is TGTGCCAGCAGACCCGACAGGACCGGGGAGCTGTTTTTT. It encodes CASRPDRTGELFF. The V call is TRBV7-3, the J call TRBJ2-2; tentatively, D is TRBD1 (6 bases). The CDR3 covers 13 residues. Trimming shortened V by 6 bases and J by 5 bases, and 10 bases separated the two germline ends. From germline, CDR1 is SGHTA and CDR2 FQGTGA.

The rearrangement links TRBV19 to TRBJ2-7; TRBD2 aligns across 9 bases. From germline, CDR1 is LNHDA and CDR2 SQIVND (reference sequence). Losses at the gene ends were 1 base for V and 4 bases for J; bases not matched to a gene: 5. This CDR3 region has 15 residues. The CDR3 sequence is CASSIGLAGMYEQYF. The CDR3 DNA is TGTGCCAGTAGTATAGGCCTAGCGGGGATGTACGAGCAGTACTTC.